This T cell receptor beta chain derives from a study of T-cell memory formation after mild COVID-19. Across the whole study: TCR clusters were mostly donor specific. Notes on the study in general: Researchers report contracting CD4+ clones mostly in CM and EM, with CD8+ clones in EMRA. The second-wave clones peaking on day 37 were not confirmed as SARS-CoV-2-specific.

Employing constant-segment primers, 5'RACE generated TCR alpha and TCR beta cDNA libraries bearing sample barcodes and UMIs. TCRdb independently ran MiXCR on the 5' RACE reads; one entry per CDR3 protein. Among fewer than 200,000 distinct CDR3 sequences listed, approximately 17% were seen once. As for this clonotype: Its target is unknown.

There are 15 residues in the CDR3. V lost 1 base and J lost 5; bases outside the gene matches: 8. Germline V lookup: CDR1 SGDLS, CDR2 YYNGEE. V is TRBV9 and J is TRBJ2-5, with 7 bases lining up with TRBD1. The sequencing input was PBMCs or a T cell subset sorted from them (not recorded which). The origin of this receptor is a young man who had mild COVID-19 (a few samples of this study predate the infection). Cell type and time point are not known. The CDR3 DNA reads as TGTGCCAGCAGCGTACGGGACAGACCTAGGGAGACCCAGTACTTC. Its protein is CASSVRDRPRETQYF.